The clone carrying this T cell receptor (beta chain) was counted ten times or more. The sample is drawn from a study of identical twins. V lost 5 bases to trimming and J lost 8 bases, with 21 bases between them. The germline CDR1 and CDR2 sequences are SQVTM and ANQGSEA. CDR3 length: 14 amino acids. TCRdb processed the 5' RACE reads anew with MiXCR; each CDR3 protein has one entry. This table has 400,000 to 550,000 distinct CDR3 sequences, 22% appearing once. These same data were also listed under a study on T cells expressing NK-cell markers.

This receptor was obtained from a woman under 30 in good health. Sequenced sample: CD4+ T cells sorted from blood. The chain combines TRBV29-1 with TRBJ1-2; possibly TRBD1 for D (5 bases). Here the CDR3 DNA reads TGCAGCGTTCAAAGGTCCGGGGCGGTTAAGGGCTACACCTTC. This gives the protein CSVQRSGAVKGYTF. The whole variable domain, filled in from reference TRBV29-1 and TRBJ1-2, reads SAVISQKPSRDICQRGTSLTIQCQVDSQVTMMFWYRQQPGQSLTLIATANQGSEATYESGFVIDKFPISRPNLTFSTLTVSNMSPEDSSIYLCSVQRSGAVKGYTFGSGTRLTVV.